This T cell receptor beta chain was recorded in a study of cytomegalovirus exposure and HLA in healthy donors. Study in general: A data release that came early held 75 million to 85 million unique TCRs from HLA-typed donors. Points from the study as a whole: In vitro data verified a few CMV-associated chains as specific for CMV antigens. TCR association rates varied by HLA locus in a later analysis, with DRB1 highest and HLA-C lowest. When presence/absence was analysed, sequencing depth was taken to be roughly uniform across donors.

To note about this clone: Its matching antigen is unknown.

The PCR ran on 60 Vbeta and 13 Jbeta primers. Sequencing used immunoSEQ multiplex PCR; TCRdb keeps in-frame clones, though not all of them. The sample consists of around 130,000 clones, more than 80% of them appearing once. Germline V gene sequence: CDR1 LGHNA, CDR2 YSLEER. V lost 2 bases and J lost 0; bases outside the gene matches: 9. This CDR3 contains 17 residues. The receptor's source is a man younger than 40 in good health and CMV-seronegative. The V and J genes are TRBV4-3 and TRBJ2-7, with TRBD2 identical over 8 bases. The sample was PBMCs. CDR3 loop: CASSQFLAGSVSYEQYF. CDR3 DNA sequence: TGCGCCAGCAGCCAATTCTTAGCGGGGTCAGTCTCCTACGAGCAGTACTTC.